This T cell receptor (beta chain) was identified during a study of chemoradiotherapy in HPV16-positive cancers. In germline, CDR1 is SGHTA, CDR2 FQGTGA. The CDR3 has 15 residues. The V and J ends lost 5 bases and 5 bases respectively, with 15 bases between them. The method was immunoSEQ multiplex PCR; TCRdb's version includes in-frame clones alone and lacks a portion of them. This table has 9,200 or so clones, approximately 81% appearing once. The chain has TRBV7-3 and TRBJ2-2; a weak D match, TRBD2 (7 bases). The TCR sequence derives from a human donor with HPV-associated anogenital cancer. The input for sequencing was tumor tissue, taken from a patient who underwent chemoradiotherapy. This CDR3 reads CASSPPRGGTGELFF. In nucleotides, the CDR3 is TGTGCCAGCAGCCCCCCGAGGGGGGGGACCGGGGAGCTGTTTTTT. Drawing the rest from reference TRBV7-3 and TRBJ2-2, the complete variable domain is GAGVSQTPSNKVTEKGKYVELRCDPISGHTALYWYRQSLGQGPEFLIYFQGTGAADDSGLPNDRFFAVRPEGSVSTLKIQRTERGDSAVYLCASSPPRGGTGELFFGEGSRLTVL.